Following are 8 T cell receptor beta chains from one sample sequenced in a study of CXCR3-negative and CXCR3-positive naive CD8 T cells (dated by TCRdb to about 2019). Sequencing instrument: NextSeq 550. The Human TCR Profiling Kit (MiLaboratory) was used to make UMI-labeled 5' RACE TRB cDNA libraries. Each CDR3 protein sequence appears as one entry after TCRdb reprocessed the reads, and no DNA is included. This sample's listing comprises 40,000 to 55,000 distinct CDR3 sequences. The ten largest clonotypes hold 1.6% of the sample. Sample: naive CXCR3- CD8+ T cells from blood. Explained via the paper, the cell subset or site label denotes: CD45RO-CCR7+CD27+CD95- naive CD8+ T cells lacking CXCR3 (TNR3-). These receptors originate from a human donor in good health. Some clones in this sample may be carry-over from other donors' samples.

The CDR3 loop is CASSLGDASYEQYF. The chain uses TRBV7-6 and TRBJ2-7; TCRdb proposes TRBD1, but this gene call is untestable without DNA. In germline, CDR1 is SGHVS, CDR2 FNYEAQ. This CDR3 spans 14 amino acids.

V usage is TRBV29-1 and J usage is TRBJ2-1; TCRdb proposes TRBD2, but this gene call is untestable without DNA. This CDR3 has 14 residues. Germline CDR1 reads SQVTM; CDR2 reads ANQGSEA. CDR3: CSLWTSGAYNEQFF.

V gene TRBV6-6 combines with J gene TRBJ2-3; the D call from TCRdb, TRBD1, cannot be confirmed without DNA. The CDR3 sequence is 14 residues long. Germline V gene lookup returns CDR1 MNHNY and CDR2 SVGAGI (reference sequence). The CDR3 spells CASSLYRGADTQYF.

The chain has TRBV7-6 and TRBJ2-1. Germline V CDR1 and CDR2: SGHVS, FNYEAQ. The CDR3 has 17 amino acids. The CDR3 is CASSLGSWPSSYNEQFF. Together with reference TRBV7-6 and TRBJ2-1, the CDR3 gives the full variable domain: GAGVSQSPRYKVTKRGQDVALRCDPISGHVSLYWYRQALGQGPEFLTYFNYEAQQDKSGLPNDRFSAERPEGSISTLTIQRTEQRDSAMYRCASSLGSWPSSYNEQFFGPGTRLTVL.

V is TRBV29-1 and J is TRBJ2-7; the D gene TCRdb calls, TRBD1, cannot be checked with no DNA. The CDR3 runs 13 residues. Germline lookup yields CDR1 SQVTM and CDR2 ANQGSEA. CDR3: CSVLRTVPGEQYF.

The gene calls are TRBV28 and TRBJ2-2; without DNA, the TCRdb call of TRBD2 cannot be checked. This CDR3 contains 15 residues. Looked up from germline, CDR1 is MDHEN and CDR2 is SYDVKM. This CDR3 reads CASSRDWRLTGELFF.

The chain is built from TRBV21-1 and TRBJ2-3. TRBV21-1 is deemed a pseudogene. The CDR3 has 14 amino acids. The CDR3 loop reads CASSKDKHTDTQYF.

CDR3 protein: CASRGTVEKLFF. J is TRBJ1-4 and V is TRBV2; TCRdb's D gene call, TRBD1, goes unchecked for lack of DNA. Looked up from germline, CDR1 is SNHLY and CDR2 is FYNNEI. This CDR3 is built from 12 residues.